This T cell receptor beta chain was captured in a study of T cells after yellow fever vaccination. About this clonotype itself: Antigen unknown.

The V and J ends lost 2 bases and 3 bases respectively, with 13 bases between them. This CDR3 is 15 amino acids long. From germline, CDR1 is SGHRS and CDR2 YFSETQ. TCRdb ran MiXCR on the 5' RACE reads and lists one entry per CDR3 protein. The table has roughly 500,000 distinct CDR3 sequences, about 19% seen once. Whole-study results and caveats: Of the clonotypes, a small share occurred in both CD4 and CD8 compartments.

The receptor was isolated from a man younger than 45 who received the YFV17D yellow fever vaccine. Sample: PBMCs, taken 15 days after the yellow fever booster vaccination. The genes are TRBV5-1 and TRBJ2-3, with D maybe TRBD2 (5 bases). The CDR3 is CASSFVGLETDTQYF. The CDR3 bases are TGCGCCAGCAGCTTCGTCGGACTTGAGACAGATACGCAGTATTTT. The complete variable domain, with remaining parts taken from reference TRBV5-1 and TRBJ2-3, reads KAGVTQTPRYLIKTRGQQVTLSCSPISGHRSVSWYQQTPGQGLQFLFEYFSETQRNKGNFPGRFSGRQFSNSRSEMNVSTLELGDSALYLCASSFVGLETDTQYFGPGTRLTVL.